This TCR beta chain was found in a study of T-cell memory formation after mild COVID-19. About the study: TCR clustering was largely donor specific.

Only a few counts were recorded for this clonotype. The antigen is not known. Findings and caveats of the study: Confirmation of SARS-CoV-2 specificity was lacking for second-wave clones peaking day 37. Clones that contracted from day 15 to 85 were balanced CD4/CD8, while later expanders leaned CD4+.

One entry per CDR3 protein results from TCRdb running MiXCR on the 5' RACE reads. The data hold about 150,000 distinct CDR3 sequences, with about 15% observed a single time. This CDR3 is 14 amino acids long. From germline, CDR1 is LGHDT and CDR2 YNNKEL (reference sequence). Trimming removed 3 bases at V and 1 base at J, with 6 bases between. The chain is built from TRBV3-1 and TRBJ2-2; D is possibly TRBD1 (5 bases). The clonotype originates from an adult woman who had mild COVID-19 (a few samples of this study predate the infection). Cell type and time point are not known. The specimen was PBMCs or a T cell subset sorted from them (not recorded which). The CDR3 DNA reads TGTGCCAGCAGCCACGGACAGAACACCGGGGAGCTGTTTTTT. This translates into CASSHGQNTGELFF.